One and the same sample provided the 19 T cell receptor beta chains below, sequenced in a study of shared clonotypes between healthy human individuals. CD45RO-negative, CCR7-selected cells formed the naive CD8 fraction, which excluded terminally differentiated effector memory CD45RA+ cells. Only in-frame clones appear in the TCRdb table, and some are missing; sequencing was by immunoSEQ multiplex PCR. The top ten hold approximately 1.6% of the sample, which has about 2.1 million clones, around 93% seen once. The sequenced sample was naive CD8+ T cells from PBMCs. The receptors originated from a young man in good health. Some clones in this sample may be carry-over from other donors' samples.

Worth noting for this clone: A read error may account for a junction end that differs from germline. The CDR3 is CASSAFTKPDFF. As DNA, the CDR3 is TGTGCCAGCAGTGCCTTTACAAAACCGGACTTTTTC. V gene TRBV6-4 combines with J gene TRBJ2-7; weak D call: TRBD2 (5 bases). Germline V gives CDR1 MRHNA, CDR2 SNTAGT. CDR3 size: 12 residues.

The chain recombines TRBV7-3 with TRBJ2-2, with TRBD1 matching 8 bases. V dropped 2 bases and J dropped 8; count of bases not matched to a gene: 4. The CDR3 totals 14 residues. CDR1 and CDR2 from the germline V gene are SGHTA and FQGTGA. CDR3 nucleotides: TGTGCCAGCAGCTTATCCACAGGGGGAGGGGAGCTGTTTTTT. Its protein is CASSLSTGGGELFF.

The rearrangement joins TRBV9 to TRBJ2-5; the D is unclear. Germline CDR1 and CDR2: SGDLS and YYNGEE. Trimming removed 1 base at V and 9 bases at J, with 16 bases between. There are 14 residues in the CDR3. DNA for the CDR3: TGTGCCAGCAGCGTACTCCAAGAAGTAGGACCCCAGTACTTC. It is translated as CASSVLQEVGPQYF.

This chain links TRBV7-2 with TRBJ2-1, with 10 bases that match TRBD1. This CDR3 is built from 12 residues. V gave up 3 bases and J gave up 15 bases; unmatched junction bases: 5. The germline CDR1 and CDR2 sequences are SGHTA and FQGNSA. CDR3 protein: CASSFGTGELFF. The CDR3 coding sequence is TGTGCCAGCAGCTTTGGGACAGGGGAGTTGTTCTTC.

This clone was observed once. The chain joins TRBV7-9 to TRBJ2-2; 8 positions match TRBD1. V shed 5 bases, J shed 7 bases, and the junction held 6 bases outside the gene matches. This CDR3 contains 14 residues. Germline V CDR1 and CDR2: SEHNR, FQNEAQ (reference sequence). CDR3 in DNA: TGTGCCAGCAGCCTCAGGGGGCAGTACGGGGAGCTGTTTTTT. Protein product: CASSLRGQYGELFF. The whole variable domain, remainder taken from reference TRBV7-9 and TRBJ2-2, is DTGVSQNPRHKITKRGQNVTFRCDPISEHNRLYWYRQTLGQGPEFLTYFQNEAQLEKSRLLSDRFSAERPKGSFSTLEIQRTEQGDSAMYLCASSLRGQYGELFFGEGSRLTVL.

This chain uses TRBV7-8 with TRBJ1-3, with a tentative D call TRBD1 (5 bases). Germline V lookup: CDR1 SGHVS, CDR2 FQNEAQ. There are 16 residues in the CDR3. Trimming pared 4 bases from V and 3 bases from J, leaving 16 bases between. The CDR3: CASSSPRGGGGNTIYF. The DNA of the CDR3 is TGTGCCAGCAGCTCGCCCCGTGGGGGAGGTGGAAACACCATATATTTT.

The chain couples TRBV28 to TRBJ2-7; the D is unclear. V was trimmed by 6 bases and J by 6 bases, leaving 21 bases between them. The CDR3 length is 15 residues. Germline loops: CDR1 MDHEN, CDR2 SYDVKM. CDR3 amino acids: CASSHPEITVVEQYF. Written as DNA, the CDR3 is TGTGCCAGCAGCCACCCGGAGATTACAGTGGTCGAGCAGTACTTC.

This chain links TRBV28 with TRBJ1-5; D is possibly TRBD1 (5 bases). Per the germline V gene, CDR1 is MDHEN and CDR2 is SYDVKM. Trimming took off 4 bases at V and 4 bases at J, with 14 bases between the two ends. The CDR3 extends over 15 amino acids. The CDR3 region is CASSSRGGHNQPQHF. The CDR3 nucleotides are TGTGCCAGCAGTTCCCGGGGAGGACATAATCAGCCCCAGCATTTT.

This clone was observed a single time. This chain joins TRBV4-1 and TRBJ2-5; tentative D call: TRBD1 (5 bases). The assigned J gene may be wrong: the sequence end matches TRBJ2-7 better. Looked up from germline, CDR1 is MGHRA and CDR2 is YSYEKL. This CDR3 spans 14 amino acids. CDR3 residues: CASSQAPGSYEQYF. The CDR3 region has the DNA TGCGCCAGCAGCCAAGCCCCAGGGTCCTACGAGCAGTACTTC.

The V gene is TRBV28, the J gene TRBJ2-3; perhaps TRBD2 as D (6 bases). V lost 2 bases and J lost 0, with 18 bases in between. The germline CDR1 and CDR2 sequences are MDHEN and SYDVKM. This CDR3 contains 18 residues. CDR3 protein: CASSLPVSGNPSTDTQYF. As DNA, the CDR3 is TGTGCCAGCAGTTTACCCGTTAGCGGTAACCCTAGCACAGATACGCAGTATTTT.

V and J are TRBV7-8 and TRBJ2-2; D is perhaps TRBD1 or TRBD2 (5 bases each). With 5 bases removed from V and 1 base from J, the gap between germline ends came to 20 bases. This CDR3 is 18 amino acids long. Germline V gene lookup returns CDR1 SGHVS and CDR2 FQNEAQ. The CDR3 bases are TGTGCCAGCAGCCCCCGCCAGCCGGGACCCCAGAACACCGGGGAGCTGTTTTTT. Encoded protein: CASSPRQPGPQNTGELFF.

CDR3 bases: TGTGCCAGCGGACCAGCGGCTAGCTCCTACAATGAGCAGTTCTTC. This translates into CASGPAASSYNEQFF. This chain links TRBV27 with TRBJ2-1; D might be TRBD2 (5 bases). The V end was cut by 8 bases, the J end by 0 bases, with 14 bases between. The CDR3 is 15 residues long. Germline V CDR1 and CDR2: MNHEY, SMNVEV (reference sequence).

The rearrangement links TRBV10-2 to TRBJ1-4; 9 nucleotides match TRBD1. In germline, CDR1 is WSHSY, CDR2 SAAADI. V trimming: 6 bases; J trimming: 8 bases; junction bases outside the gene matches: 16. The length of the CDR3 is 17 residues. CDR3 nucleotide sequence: TGCGCCAGCAGGGGGGGGACAGGGAAATTTATCGAGGAAAAACTGTTTTTT. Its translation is CASRGGTGKFIEEKLFF.

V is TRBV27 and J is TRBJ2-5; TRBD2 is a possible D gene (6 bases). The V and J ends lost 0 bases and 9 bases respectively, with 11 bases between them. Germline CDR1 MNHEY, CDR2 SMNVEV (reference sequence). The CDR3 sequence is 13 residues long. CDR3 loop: CASSLSWSGAQYF. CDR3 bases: TGTGCCAGCAGTTTATCCTGGTCGGGGGCCCAGTACTTC.

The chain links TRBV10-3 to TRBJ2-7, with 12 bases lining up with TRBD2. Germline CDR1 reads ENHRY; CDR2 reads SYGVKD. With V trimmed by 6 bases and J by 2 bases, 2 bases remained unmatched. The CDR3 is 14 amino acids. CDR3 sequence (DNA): TGTGCCATCAGCGGACTAGCGGGAACCTACGAGCAGTACTTC. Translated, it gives CAISGLAGTYEQYF.

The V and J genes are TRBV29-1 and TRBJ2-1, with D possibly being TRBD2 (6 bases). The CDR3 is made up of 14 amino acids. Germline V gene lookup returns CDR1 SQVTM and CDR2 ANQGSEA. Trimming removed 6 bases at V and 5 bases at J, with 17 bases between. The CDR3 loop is CSVALRDLDNEQFF. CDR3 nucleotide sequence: TGCAGCGTCGCTCTGCGGGACTTAGACAATGAGCAGTTCTTC.

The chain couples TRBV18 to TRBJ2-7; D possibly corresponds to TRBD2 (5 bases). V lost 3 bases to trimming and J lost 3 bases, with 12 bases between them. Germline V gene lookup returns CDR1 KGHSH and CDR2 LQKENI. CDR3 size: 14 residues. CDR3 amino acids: CASSPGAYIYEQYF. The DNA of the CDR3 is TGTGCCAGCTCACCGGGAGCTTACATCTACGAGCAGTACTTC.

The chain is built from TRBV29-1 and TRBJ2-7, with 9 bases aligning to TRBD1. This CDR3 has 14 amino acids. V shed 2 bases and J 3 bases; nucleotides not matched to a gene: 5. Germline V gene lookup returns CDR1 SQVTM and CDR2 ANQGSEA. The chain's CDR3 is CSVERQGESYEQYF. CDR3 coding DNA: TGCAGCGTTGAAAGACAGGGGGAAAGCTACGAGCAGTACTTC.

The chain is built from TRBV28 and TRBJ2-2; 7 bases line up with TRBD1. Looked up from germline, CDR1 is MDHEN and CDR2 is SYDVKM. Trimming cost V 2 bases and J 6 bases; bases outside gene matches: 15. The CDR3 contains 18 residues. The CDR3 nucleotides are TGTGCCAGCAGTTTAGCGAGGGGGCGGATTGGTAGGGCCGGGGAGCTGTTTTTT. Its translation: CASSLARGRIGRAGELFF.